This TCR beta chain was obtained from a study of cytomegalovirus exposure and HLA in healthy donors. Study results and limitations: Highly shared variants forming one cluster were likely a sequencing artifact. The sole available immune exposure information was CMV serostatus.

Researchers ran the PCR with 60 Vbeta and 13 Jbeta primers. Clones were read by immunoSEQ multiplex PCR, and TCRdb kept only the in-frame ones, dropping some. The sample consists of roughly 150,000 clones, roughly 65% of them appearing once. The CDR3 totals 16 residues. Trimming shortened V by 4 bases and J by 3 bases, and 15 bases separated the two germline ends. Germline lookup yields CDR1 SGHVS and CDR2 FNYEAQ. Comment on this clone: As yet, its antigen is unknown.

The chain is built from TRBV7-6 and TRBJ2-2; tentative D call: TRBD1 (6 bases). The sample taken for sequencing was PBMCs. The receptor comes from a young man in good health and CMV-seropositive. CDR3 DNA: TGTGCCAGCAGCTCGGCAGGGGCCCTATACACCGGGGAGCTGTTTTTT. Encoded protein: CASSSAGALYTGELFF.